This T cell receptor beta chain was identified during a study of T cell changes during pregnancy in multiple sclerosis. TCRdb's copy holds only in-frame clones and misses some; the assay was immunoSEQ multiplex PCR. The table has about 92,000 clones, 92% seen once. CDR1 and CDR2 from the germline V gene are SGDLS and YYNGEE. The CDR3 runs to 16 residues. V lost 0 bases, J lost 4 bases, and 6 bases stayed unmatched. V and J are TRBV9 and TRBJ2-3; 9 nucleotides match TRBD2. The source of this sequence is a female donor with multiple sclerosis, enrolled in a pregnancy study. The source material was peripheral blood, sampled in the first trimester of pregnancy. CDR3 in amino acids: CASSVAAGGLSDTQYF. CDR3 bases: TGTGCCAGCAGCGTAGCAGCGGGAGGCCTTTCAGATACGCAGTATTTT. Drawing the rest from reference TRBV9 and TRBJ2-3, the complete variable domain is DSGVTQTPKHLITATGQRVTLRCSPRSGDLSVYWYQQSLDQGLQFLIQYYNGEERAKGNILERFSAQQFPDLHSELNLSSLELGDSALYFCASSVAAGGLSDTQYFGPGTRLTVL.